One and the same sample provided the 10 T cell receptor beta chains below, sequenced in a study of blood T cell repertoires in COVID-19 (dated by TCRdb to 2020 to 2021). The library was produced with the immunoSEQ multiplex PCR assay. The table was pulled from immuneACCESS by TCRdb, which kept in-frame rearrangements only. Such tables lose some clones; where checked, under half of the loss comes from unresolved V genes, and the rest has no known cause. This sample is represented by 54,000 or so clones; 75% to 90% of them were singletons. 3.5% of the sample rests with the top ten. Sequencing was carried out using peripheral blood. These receptor sequences come from a human donor in a cohort sampled during active COVID-19.

The chain combines TRBV19 with TRBJ1-5; D possibly corresponds to TRBD1 (6 bases). The V and J ends lost 7 bases and 6 bases respectively, with 19 bases between them. CDR3 length: 15 residues. Per germline, CDR1 LNHDA and CDR2 SQIVND (reference sequence). The CDR3 DNA sequence: TGTGCCAGTACAGGGGAGGGGTCCCTTCGTCAGCCCCAGCATTTT. Its protein product is CASTGEGSLRQPQHF. The full variable domain, completed using reference TRBV19 and TRBJ1-5, is DGGITQSPKYLFRKEGQNVTLSCEQNLNHDAMYWYRQDPGQGLRLIYYSQIVNDFQKGDIAEGYSVSREKKESFPLTVTSAQKNPTAFYLCASTGEGSLRQPQHFGDGTRLSIL.

This chain links TRBV2 with TRBJ1-2, with D possibly matching TRBD1 (5 bases). Germline lookup yields CDR1 SNHLY and CDR2 FYNNEI. V was cut by 6 bases and J by 3 bases, with 11 bases left in between. This CDR3 is 13 amino acids long. As DNA, the CDR3 is TGTGCCAGCAGGCCCGACAGCGACTATGGCTACACCTTC. Encoded protein: CASRPDSDYGYTF.

This chain joins TRBV6-1 and TRBJ1-5, with 10 bases lining up with TRBD1. The CDR3 spans 16 residues. Trimming at V came to 2 bases and at J to 4 bases, leaving 5 bases not matched to a gene. Germline V gene lookup returns CDR1 MNHNS and CDR2 SASEGT. The CDR3 region has the DNA TGTGCCAGCAGTGAAAGGGCGGGACAGGGGAATCAGCCCCAGCATTTT. Encoded protein: CASSERAGQGNQPQHF.

V and J are TRBV2 and TRBJ1-4; 7 nucleotides match TRBD1. Germline V lookup: CDR1 SNHLY, CDR2 FYNNEI. CDR3 length: 13 amino acids. The V and J ends lost 6 bases and 5 bases, in that order; junction bases with no gene match: 3. The CDR3 nucleotides read TGTGCCAGCAGGGGACAGTTAAATGAAAAACTGTTTTTT. This translates into CASRGQLNEKLFF.

This chain joins TRBV4-2 and TRBJ1-5, with 7 bases aligning to TRBD1. Germline trimming cut 0 bases from V and 5 bases from J; bases unmatched to any gene: 4. Looked up from germline, CDR1 is LGHNA and CDR2 is YNFKEQ. This CDR3 has 15 residues. DNA of the CDR3: TGTGCCAGCAGCCAAGATGAAGGGGGCCATCAGCCCCAGCATTTT. It yields the protein CASSQDEGGHQPQHF.

This clone was seen only once. The CDR3 nucleotides read TGTGCCACCAGCAGAGGGCTTTCTGGCTACACCTTC. It encodes CATSRGLSGYTF. The rearrangement uses TRBV15 and TRBJ1-2; unclear D gene. Germline V lookup: CDR1 LNHNV, CDR2 YYDKDF (reference sequence). There are 12 residues in the CDR3. The V end lost 1 base, the J end lost 7 bases, and 7 bases lay between the germline ends.

The V call is TRBV7-2, the J call TRBJ2-5, with D perhaps matching TRBD1 (6 bases). CDR1 is SGHTA, CDR2 FQGNSA, per germline. The V end was cut by 5 bases, the J end by 5 bases, with 18 bases between. This CDR3 is 15 amino acids long. The CDR3: CASSPRDTFGETQYF. Here the CDR3 DNA reads TGTGCCAGCAGCCCCCGGGACACCTTCGGGGAGACCCAGTACTTC.

The chain couples TRBV7-9 to TRBJ2-2; D not certain. The CDR3 has 11 residues. Trimming cost V 6 bases and J 8 bases, with 7 bases left between them. Per the germline V gene, CDR1 is SEHNR and CDR2 is FQNEAQ (reference sequence). In DNA form, the CDR3 reads TGTGCCAGCAGTCCCATGGGGGAGCTGTTTTTT. This translates into CASSPMGELFF.

The rearrangement uses TRBV5-6 and TRBJ1-3; D is ambiguous. The germline V gene has CDR1 SGHDT and CDR2 YYEEEE. Trimming removed 3 bases from V and 0 bases from J, with 10 bases in between. This CDR3 comprises 15 residues. The CDR3 is CASSSRAGSGNTIYF. For the CDR3, the DNA is TGTGCCAGCAGCTCGAGGGCAGGCTCTGGAAACACCATATATTTT.

The V and J genes are TRBV4-2 and TRBJ2-6, with 8 nucleotides matching TRBD1. This CDR3 region has 19 residues. The trim removed 0 bases at V and 0 bases at J, leaving 7 bases unmatched. Looked up from germline, CDR1 is LGHNA and CDR2 is YNFKEQ. The CDR3 reads CASSQDRGRVFSGANVLTF. The CDR3 nucleotides read TGTGCCAGCAGCCAAGACAGGGGGCGAGTCTTCTCTGGGGCCAACGTCCTGACTTTC.